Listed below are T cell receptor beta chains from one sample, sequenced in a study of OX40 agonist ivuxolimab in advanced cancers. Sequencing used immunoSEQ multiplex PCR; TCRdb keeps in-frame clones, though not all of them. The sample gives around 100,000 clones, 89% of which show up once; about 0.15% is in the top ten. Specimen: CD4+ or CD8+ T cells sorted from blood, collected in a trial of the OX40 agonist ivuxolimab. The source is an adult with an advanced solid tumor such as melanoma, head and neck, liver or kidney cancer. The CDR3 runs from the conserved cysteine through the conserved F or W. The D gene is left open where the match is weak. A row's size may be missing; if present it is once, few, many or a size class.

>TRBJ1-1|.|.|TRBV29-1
CSVEIPSMNTEAFF
TGCAGCGTTGAGATACCGAGCATGAACACTGAAGCTTTCTTT
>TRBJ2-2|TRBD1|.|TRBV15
CATSRGTGLNTGELFF
TGTGCCACCAGCAGAGGGACAGGGCTGAACACCGGGGAGCTGTTTTTT
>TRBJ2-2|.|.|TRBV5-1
CASSLRQSNTGELFF
TGCGCCAGCAGCTTGCGACAGTCGAACACCGGGGAGCTGTTTTTT
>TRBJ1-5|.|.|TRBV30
CAWSSGVDQPQHF
TGTGCCTGGAGTTCAGGGGTTGATCAGCCCCAGCATTTT
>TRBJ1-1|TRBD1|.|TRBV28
CASSSSGQGDTEAFF
TGTGCCAGCAGTTCGTCGGGACAGGGAGATACTGAAGCTTTCTTT
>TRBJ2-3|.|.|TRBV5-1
CASSLGWETSTDTQYF
TGCGCCAGCAGCTTGGGGTGGGAGACTAGCACAGATACGCAGTATTTT
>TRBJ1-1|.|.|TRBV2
CASSVTRNTEAFF
TGTGCCAGCAGTGTAACGAGGAACACTGAAGCTTTCTTT
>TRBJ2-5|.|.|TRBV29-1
CSVEFVLGETQYF
TGCAGCGTTGAATTTGTTCTAGGAGAGACCCAGTACTTC
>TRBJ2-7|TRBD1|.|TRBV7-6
CASRRTGGEQYF
TGTGCCAGCAGACGGACAGGGGGAGAGCAGTACTTC
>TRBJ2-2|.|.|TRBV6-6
CASRGGPGITGELFF
TGTGCCAGCAGGGGGGGACCGGGGATCACCGGGGAGCTGTTTTTT
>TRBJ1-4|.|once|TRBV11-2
CASSRGISNEKLFF
TGTGCCAGCAGTAGGGGGATATCTAATGAAAAACTGTTTTTT
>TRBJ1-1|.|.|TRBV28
CASISGQRNTEAFF
TGTGCCAGCATCTCAGGGCAAAGGAACACTGAAGCTTTCTTT
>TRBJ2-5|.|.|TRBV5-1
CASSPGTYETQYF
TGCGCCAGCAGCCCCGGGACATACGAGACCCAGTACTTC
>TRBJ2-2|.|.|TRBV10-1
CASSDTGSGELFF
TGCGCCAGCAGTGACACAGGGTCCGGGGAGCTGTTTTTT